This T cell receptor (beta chain) is from a study of shared clonotypes between healthy human individuals. Study results and caveats: Only blood was sampled, and tissue TCR repertoires likely differ from blood ones. The low donor count limited represented genetic and exposure-history diversity. Estimated richness values were generally larger in naive subsets than in memory subsets.

Cells designated naive CD8 were CD45RO-negative and were positively selected for CCR7, with terminally differentiated effector memory CD45RA+ cells excluded. All participating donors were Caucasian adults from Nashville, Tennessee. This clone was seen just once. Its antigen is not known. The V gene's germline CDR1 is SGHVS and CDR2 FQNEAQ. V gave up 9 bases and J gave up 1 base; unmatched junction bases: 2. CDR3 size: 12 residues. Clones were read by immunoSEQ multiplex PCR, and TCRdb kept only the in-frame ones, dropping some. The sample lists around 1,900,000 clones, 85% to 95% occurring once. The sample was naive CD8+ T cells from PBMCs. The source is a man younger than 35 in good health. Some clones in this sample may be carry-over from other donors' samples. This chain uses TRBV7-8 with TRBJ2-7; 8 nucleotides line up with TRBD1. The CDR3 sequence is CASWTGSYEQYF. The CDR3 region has the DNA TGTGCCAGTTGGACAGGGTCCTACGAGCAGTACTTC.